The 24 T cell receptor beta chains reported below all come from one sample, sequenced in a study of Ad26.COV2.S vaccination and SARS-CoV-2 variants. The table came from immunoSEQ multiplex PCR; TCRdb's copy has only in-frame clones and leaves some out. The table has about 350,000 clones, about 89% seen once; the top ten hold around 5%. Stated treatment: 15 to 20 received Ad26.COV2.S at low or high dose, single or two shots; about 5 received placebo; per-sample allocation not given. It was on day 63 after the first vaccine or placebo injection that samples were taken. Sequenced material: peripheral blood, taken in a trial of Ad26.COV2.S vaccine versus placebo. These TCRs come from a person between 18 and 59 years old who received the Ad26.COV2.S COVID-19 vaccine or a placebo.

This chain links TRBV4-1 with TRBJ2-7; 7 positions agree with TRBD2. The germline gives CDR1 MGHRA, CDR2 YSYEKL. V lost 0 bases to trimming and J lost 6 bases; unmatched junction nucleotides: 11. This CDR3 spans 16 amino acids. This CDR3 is CASSQDGGGVYSEQYF. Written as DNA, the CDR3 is TGCGCCAGCAGCCAAGATGGGGGAGGGGTCTATAGCGAGCAGTACTTC.

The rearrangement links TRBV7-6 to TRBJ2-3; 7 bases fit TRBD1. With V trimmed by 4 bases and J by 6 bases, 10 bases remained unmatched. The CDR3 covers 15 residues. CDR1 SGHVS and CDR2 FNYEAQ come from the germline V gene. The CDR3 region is CASSSGWGQPDTQYF. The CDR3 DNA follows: TGTGCCAGCAGCTCAGGTTGGGGACAGCCCGATACGCAGTATTTT.

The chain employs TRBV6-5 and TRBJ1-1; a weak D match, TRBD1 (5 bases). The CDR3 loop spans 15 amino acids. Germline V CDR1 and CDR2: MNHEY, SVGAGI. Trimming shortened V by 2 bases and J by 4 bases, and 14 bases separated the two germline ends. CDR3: CASSYRQNVGTEAFF. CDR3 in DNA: TGTGCCAGCAGTTACAGACAGAATGTGGGCACTGAAGCTTTCTTT.

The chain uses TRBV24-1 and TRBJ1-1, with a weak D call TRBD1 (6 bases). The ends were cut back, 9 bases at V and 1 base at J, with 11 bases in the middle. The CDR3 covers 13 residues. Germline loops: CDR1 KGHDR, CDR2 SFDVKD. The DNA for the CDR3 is TGTGCCACCCGCGGACAGCCGAACACTGAAGCTTTCTTT. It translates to CATRGQPNTEAFF.

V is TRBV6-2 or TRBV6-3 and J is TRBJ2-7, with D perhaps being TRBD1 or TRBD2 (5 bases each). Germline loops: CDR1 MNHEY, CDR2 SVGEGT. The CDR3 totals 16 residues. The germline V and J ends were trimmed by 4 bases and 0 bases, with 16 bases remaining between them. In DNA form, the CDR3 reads TGTGCCAGCAGTTTAACCGGGGCAGGGTCCTCCTACGAGCAGTACTTC. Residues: CASSLTGAGSSYEQYF.

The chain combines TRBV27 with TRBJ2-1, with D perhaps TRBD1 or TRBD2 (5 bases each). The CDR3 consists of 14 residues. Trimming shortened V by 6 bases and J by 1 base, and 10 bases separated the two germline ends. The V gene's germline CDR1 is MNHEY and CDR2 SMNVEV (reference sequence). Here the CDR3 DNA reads TGTGCCAGCAGGTGGGGGATGTCCTACAATGAGCAGTTCTTC. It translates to CASRWGMSYNEQFF.

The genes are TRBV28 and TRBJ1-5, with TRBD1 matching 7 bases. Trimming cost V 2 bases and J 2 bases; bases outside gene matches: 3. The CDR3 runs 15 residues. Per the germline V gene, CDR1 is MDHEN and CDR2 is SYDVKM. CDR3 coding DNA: TGTGCCAGCAGTTTAGAGGGGGCGGGCAATCAGCCCCAGCATTTT. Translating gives CASSLEGAGNQPQHF.

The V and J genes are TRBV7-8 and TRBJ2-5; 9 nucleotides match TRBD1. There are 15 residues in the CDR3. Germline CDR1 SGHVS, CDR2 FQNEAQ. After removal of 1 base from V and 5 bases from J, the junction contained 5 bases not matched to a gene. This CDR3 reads CASSLVTGGAETQYF. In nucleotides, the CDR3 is TGTGCCAGCAGCTTAGTAACAGGGGGCGCCGAGACCCAGTACTTC.

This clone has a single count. CDR3 sequence (DNA): TGCGCCAGCAGCTTCCTGGGACAGCTTAATGAAAAACTGTTTTTT. As protein: CASSFLGQLNEKLFF. The V gene is TRBV5-1, the J gene TRBJ1-4; 7 bases fit TRBD1. V gave up 2 bases and J gave up 4 bases; unmatched junction bases: 5. Germline loops: CDR1 SGHRS, CDR2 YFSETQ. The CDR3 extends over 15 amino acids.

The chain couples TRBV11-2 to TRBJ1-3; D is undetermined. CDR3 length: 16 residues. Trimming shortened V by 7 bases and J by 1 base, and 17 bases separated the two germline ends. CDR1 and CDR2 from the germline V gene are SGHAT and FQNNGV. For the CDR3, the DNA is TGTGCCAGCACCCGTGTGGGGTTTGGATCTGGAAACACCATATATTTT. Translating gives CASTRVGFGSGNTIYF.

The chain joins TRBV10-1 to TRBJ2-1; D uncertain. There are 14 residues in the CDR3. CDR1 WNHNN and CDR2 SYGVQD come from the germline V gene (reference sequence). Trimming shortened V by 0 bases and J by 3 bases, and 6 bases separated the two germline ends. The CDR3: CASSESKSYNEQFF. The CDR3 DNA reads TGCGCCAGCAGTGAGTCCAAAAGCTACAATGAGCAGTTCTTC.

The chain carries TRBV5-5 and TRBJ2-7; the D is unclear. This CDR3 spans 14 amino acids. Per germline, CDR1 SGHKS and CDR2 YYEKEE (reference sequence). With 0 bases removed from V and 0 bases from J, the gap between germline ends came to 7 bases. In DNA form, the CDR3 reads TGTGCCAGCAGCTTGGCCCTAAGCTCCTACGAGCAGTACTTC. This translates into CASSLALSSYEQYF.

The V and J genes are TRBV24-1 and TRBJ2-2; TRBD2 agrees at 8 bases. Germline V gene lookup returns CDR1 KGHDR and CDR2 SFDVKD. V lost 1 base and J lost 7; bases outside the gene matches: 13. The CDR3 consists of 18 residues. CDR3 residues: CATSDFRGGTMDVGELFF. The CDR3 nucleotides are TGTGCCACCAGTGATTTCCGGGGGGGTACAATGGATGTCGGGGAGCTGTTTTTT.

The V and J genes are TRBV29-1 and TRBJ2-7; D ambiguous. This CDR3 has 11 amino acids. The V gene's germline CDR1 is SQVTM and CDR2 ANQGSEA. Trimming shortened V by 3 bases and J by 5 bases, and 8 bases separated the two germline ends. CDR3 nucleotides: TGCAGCGTTGAGTGGGCAGACGAGCAGTACTTC. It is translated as CSVEWADEQYF.

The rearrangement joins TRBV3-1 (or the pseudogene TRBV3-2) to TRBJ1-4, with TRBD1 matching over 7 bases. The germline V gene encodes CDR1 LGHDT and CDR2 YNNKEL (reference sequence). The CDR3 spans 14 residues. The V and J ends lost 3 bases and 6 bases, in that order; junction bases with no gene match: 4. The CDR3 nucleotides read TGTGCCAGCAGCCAGACAGGGATCGATGAAAAACTGTTTTTT. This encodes CASSQTGIDEKLFF.

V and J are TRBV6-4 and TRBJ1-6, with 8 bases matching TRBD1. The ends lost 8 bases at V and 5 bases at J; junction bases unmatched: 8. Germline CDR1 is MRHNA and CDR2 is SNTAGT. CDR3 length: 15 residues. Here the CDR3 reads CASALTGVDNSPLHF. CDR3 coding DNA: TGTGCCAGCGCTTTGACAGGGGTCGATAATTCACCCCTCCACTTT.

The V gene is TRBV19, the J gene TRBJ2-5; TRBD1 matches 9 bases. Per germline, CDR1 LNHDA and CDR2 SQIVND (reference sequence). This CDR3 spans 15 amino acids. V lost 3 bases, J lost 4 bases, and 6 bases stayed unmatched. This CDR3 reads CASSIHRGQGETQYF. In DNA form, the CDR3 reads TGTGCCAGTAGTATCCACAGGGGGCAGGGAGAGACCCAGTACTTC.

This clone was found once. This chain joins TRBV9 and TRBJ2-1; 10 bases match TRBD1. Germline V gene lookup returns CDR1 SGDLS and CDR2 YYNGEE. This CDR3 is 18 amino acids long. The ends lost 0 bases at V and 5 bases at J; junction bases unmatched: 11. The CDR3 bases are TGTGCCAGCAGCGTAGCGTGGGGGGGACAGGGGTCCCACAATGAGCAGTTCTTC. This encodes CASSVAWGGQGSHNEQFF.

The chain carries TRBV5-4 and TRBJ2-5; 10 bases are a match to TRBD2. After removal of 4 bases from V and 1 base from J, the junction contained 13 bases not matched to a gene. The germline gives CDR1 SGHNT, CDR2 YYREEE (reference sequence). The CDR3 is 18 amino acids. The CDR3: CASSRPDGVAGGQETQYF. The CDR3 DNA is TGTGCCAGCAGCCGGCCGGACGGGGTAGCGGGAGGCCAAGAGACCCAGTACTTC.

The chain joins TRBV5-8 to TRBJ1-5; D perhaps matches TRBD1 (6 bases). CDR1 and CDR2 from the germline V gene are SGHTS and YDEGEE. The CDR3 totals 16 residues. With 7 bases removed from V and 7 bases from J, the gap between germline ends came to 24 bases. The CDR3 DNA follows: TGTGCCAGCTACTCTGACGGATCTATAAGGGGGCAGCCCCAGCATTTT. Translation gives CASYSDGSIRGQPQHF.

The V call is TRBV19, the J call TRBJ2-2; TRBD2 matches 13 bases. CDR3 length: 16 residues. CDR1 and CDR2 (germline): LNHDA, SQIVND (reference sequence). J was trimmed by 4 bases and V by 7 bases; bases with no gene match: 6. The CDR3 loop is CASTRTSGGGTGELFF. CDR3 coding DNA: TGTGCCAGTACCCGGACTAGCGGGGGCGGCACCGGGGAGCTGTTTTTT.

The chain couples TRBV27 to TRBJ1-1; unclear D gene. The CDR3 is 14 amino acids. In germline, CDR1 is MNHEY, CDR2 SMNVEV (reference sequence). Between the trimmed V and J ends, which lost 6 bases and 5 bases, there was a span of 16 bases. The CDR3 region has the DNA TGTGCCAGCAGGACCTTCCAGGATTCGACTGAAGCTTTCTTT. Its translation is CASRTFQDSTEAFF.

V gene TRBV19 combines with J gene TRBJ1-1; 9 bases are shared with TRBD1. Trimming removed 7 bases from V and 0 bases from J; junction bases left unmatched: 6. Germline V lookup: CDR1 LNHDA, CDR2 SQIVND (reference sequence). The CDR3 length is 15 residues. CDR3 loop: CASTVGQGMNTEAFF. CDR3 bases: TGTGCCAGTACCGTCGGACAGGGGATGAACACTGAAGCTTTCTTT.

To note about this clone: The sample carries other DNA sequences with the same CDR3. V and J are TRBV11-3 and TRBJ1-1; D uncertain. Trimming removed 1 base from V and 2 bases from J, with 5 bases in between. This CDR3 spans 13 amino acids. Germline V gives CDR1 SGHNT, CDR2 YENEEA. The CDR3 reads CASSLGGNTEAFF. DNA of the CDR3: TGTGCCAGCAGCTTAGGGGGAAACACTGAAGCTTTCTTT.